A single TCR beta chain is shown here with its context. Its antigen is unidentified. The source of the sample is a study of cytomegalovirus exposure and HLA in healthy donors. Whole-study results and caveats: A later analysis reportedly identified an Asian-associated ancestry cluster as carrying fewer N-insertions than the roughly 600-donor mean.

In the PCR, 60 Vbeta and 13 Jbeta primers were used. Assay: immunoSEQ multiplex PCR; the TCRdb copy retains only in-frame clones and omits some. The repertoire table contains more than 100,000 clones. V was clipped by 2 bases and J by 6 bases, with 6 bases between them. Germline V gene sequence: CDR1 KGHSH, CDR2 LQKENI. This CDR3 spans 12 amino acids. The V and J genes are TRBV18 and TRBJ2-3; the D is unclear. The sequenced material came from PBMCs. The receptor's source is a man aged 18-30 years in good health and CMV-seronegative. CDR3 sequence: CASSPGRDTQYF. The CDR3 DNA reads as TGTGCCAGCTCACCAGGCAGGGATACGCAGTATTTT.